Sequencing of this T cell receptor (beta chain) was carried out in a study of blood T cell repertoires in COVID-19. Per germline, CDR1 SGDLS and CDR2 YYNGEE. Trimming removed 3 bases from V and 6 bases from J; junction bases left unmatched: 3. The CDR3 has 13 residues. Some clones are missing from TCRdb's copy, which holds only in-frame ones; the method was immunoSEQ multiplex PCR. The sample contains 450,000 or so clones, around nine tenths of which appear only once. This chain uses TRBV9 with TRBJ1-2; 9 nucleotides agree with TRBD1. The sequence came from a man aged 18 to 29 with COVID-19, enrolled during active disease. Sample: peripheral blood. CDR3 protein: CASSDTGGNGYTF. In nucleotides, the CDR3 is TGTGCCAGCAGCGATACAGGGGGCAATGGCTACACCTTC.